The present entry profiles one T cell receptor beta chain with its context. Primers: 60 Vbeta forward and 13 Jbeta reverse. TCRdb's copy holds only in-frame clones and misses some; the assay was immunoSEQ multiplex PCR. The sample carries around 140,000 clones, more than 75% recorded once. The sample is drawn from a study of cytomegalovirus exposure and HLA in healthy donors. The trim removed 4 bases at V and 4 bases at J, leaving 6 bases unmatched. Germline V gene lookup returns CDR1 SGHVS and CDR2 FQNEAQ. The CDR3 length is 16 residues. The chain has TRBV7-8 and TRBJ1-6; 8 nucleotides align to TRBD1. The sequenced sample was PBMCs. This clonotype was obtained from a female donor in good health and CMV-seronegative. The CDR3 bases are TGTGCCAGCAGCTCGACAGGGGTCTATTATAATTCACCCCTCCACTTT. It encodes CASSSTGVYYNSPLHF.